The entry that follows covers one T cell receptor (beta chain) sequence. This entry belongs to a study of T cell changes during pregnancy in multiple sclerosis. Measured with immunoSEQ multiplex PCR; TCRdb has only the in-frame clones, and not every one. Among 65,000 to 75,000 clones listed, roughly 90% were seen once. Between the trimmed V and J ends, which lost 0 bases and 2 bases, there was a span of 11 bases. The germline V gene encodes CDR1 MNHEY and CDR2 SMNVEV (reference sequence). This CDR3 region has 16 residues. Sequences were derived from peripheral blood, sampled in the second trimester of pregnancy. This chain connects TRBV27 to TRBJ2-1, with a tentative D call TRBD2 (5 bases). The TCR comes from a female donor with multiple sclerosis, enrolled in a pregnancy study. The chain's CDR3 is CASSLSSGTTYNEQFF. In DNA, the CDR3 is TGTGCCAGCAGTTTATCTTCGGGAACGACCTACAATGAGCAGTTCTTC.